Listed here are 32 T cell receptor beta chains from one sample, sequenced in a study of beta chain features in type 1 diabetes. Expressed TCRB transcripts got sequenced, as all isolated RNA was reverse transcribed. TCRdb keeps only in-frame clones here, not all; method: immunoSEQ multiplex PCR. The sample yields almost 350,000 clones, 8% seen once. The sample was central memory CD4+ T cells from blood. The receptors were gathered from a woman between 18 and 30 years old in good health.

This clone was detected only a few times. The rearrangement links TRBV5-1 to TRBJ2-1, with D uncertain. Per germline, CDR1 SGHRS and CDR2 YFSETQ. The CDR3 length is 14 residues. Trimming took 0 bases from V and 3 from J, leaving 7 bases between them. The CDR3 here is CASSLGAHYNEQFF. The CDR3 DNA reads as TGCGCCAGCAGCTTGGGGGCCCACTACAATGAGCAGTTCTTC.

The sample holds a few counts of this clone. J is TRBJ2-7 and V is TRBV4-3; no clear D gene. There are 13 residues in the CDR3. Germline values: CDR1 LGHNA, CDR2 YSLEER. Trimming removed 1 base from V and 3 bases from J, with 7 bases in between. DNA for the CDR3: TGCGCCAGCAGCCAAGCTCTCAACTACGAGCAGTACTTC. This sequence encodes CASSQALNYEQYF.

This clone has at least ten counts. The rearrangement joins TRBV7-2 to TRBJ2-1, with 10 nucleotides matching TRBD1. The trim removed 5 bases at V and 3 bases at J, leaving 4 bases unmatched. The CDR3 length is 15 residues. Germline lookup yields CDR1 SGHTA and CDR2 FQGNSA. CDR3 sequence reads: CASSRGQGVYNEQFF. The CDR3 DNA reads TGTGCCAGCAGCCGTGGACAGGGGGTCTACAATGAGCAGTTCTTC.

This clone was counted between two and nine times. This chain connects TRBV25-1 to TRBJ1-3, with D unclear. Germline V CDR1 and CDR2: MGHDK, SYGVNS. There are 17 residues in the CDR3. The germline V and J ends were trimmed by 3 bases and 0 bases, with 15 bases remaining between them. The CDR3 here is CASSDTYDGSSGNTIYF. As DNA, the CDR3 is TGTGCCAGCAGTGACACCTATGACGGGAGCTCTGGAAACACCATATATTTT. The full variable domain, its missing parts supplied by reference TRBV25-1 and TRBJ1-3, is EADIYQTPRYLVIGTGKKITLECSQTMGHDKMYWYQQDPGMELHLIHYSYGVNSTEKGDLSSESTVSRIRTEHFPLTLESARPSHTSQYLCASSDTYDGSSGNTIYFGEGSWLTVV.

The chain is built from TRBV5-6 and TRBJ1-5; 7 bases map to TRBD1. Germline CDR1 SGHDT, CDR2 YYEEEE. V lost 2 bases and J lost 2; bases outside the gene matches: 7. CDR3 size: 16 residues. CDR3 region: CASSLRGRAGNQPQHF. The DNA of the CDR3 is TGTGCCAGCAGCTTAAGGGGGCGGGCGGGCAATCAGCCCCAGCATTTT.

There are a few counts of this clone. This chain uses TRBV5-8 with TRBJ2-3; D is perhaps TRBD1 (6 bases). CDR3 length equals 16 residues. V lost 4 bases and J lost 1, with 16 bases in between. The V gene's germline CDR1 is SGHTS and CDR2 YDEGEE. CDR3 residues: CASSQFRGVGTDTQYF. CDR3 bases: TGTGCCAGCAGCCAGTTCAGGGGAGTTGGCACAGATACGCAGTATTTT.

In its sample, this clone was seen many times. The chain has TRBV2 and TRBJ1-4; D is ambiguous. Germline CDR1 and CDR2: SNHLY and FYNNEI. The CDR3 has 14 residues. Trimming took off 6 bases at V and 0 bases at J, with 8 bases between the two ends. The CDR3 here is CASRVQSTNEKLFF. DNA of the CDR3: TGTGCCAGCAGAGTTCAGTCAACTAATGAAAAACTGTTTTTT.

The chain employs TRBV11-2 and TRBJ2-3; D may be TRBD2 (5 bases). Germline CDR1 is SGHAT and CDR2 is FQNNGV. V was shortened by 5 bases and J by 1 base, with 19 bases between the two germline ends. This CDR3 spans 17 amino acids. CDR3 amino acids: CASSETFRTGGTDTQYF. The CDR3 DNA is TGTGCCAGCAGCGAAACTTTTCGGACTGGGGGCACAGATACGCAGTATTTT.

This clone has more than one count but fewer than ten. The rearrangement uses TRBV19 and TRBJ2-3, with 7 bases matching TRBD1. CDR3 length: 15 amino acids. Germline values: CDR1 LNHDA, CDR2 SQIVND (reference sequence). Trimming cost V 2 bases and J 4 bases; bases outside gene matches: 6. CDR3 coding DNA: TGTGCCAGTAGTATAATGAACAGGGGACCAGATACGCAGTATTTT. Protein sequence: CASSIMNRGPDTQYF.

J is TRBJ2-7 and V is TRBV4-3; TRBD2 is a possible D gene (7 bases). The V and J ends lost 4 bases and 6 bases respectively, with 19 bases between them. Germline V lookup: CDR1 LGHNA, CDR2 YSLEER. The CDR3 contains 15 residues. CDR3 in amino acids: CASSPGASGSGEQYF. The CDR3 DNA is TGCGCCAGCAGCCCGGGGGCTAGCGGCTCCGGCGAGCAGTACTTC.

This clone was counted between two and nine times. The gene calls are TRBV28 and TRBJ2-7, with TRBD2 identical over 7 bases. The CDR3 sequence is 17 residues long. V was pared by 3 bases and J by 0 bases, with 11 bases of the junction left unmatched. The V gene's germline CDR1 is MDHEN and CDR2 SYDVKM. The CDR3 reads CASSFPPWTRISYEQYF. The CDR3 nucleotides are TGTGCCAGCAGTTTCCCACCCTGGACTAGGATCTCCTACGAGCAGTACTTC.

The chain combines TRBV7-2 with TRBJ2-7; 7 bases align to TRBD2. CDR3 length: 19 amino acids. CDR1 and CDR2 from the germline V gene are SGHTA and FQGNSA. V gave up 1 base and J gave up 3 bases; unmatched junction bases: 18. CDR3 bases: TGTGCCAGCAGCTTAGGGGCCGTAGGGCCGACTAGCAGTCTCTACGAGCAGTACTTC. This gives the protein CASSLGAVGPTSSLYEQYF.

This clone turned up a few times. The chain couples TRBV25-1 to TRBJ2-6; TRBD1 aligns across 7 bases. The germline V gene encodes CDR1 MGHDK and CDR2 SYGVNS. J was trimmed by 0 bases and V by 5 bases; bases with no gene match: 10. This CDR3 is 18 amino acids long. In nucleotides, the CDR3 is TGTGCCAGCAGTCCAAGCCCGGGACAGTCCTCTGGGGCCAACGTCCTGACTTTC. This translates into CASSPSPGQSSGANVLTF.

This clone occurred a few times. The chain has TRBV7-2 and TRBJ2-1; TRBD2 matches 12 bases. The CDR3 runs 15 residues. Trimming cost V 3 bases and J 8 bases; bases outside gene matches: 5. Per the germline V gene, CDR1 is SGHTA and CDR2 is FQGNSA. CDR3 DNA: TGTGCCAGCAGCTTGCTAGCGGGAGGGCCCTATGAGCAGTTCTTC. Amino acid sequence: CASSLLAGGPYEQFF.

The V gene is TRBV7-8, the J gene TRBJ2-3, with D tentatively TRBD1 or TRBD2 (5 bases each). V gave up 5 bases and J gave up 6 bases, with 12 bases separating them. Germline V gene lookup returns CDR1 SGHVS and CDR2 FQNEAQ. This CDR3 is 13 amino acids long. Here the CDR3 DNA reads TGTGCCAGCAGCCGGGACCAGCTGGATACGCAGTATTTT. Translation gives CASSRDQLDTQYF.

The CDR3 loop reads CASSQDNWREGRNEQFF. In nucleotides, the CDR3 is TGCGCCAGCAGCCAAGACAATTGGCGGGAGGGCCGCAATGAGCAGTTCTTC. The chain has TRBV4-1 and TRBJ2-1; 9 bases match TRBD2. The junction had 9 bases not matched to a gene; V was cut back by 0 bases and J by 6 bases. The CDR3 totals 17 residues. Germline CDR1 and CDR2: MGHRA and YSYEKL.

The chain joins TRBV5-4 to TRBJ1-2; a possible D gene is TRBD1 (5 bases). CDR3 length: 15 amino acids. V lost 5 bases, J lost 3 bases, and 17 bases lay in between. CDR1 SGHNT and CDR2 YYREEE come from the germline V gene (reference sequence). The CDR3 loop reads CASSSRQGGDYGYTF. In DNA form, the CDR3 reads TGTGCCAGCAGTTCTCGCCAGGGAGGAGACTATGGCTACACCTTC.

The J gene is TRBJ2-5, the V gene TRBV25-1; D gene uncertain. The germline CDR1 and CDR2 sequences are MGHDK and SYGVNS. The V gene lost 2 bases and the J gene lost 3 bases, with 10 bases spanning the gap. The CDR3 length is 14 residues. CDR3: CASSEVELKETQYF. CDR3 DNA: TGTGCCAGCAGTGAAGTCGAGTTGAAAGAGACCCAGTACTTC. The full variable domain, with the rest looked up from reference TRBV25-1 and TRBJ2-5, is EADIYQTPRYLVIGTGKKITLECSQTMGHDKMYWYQQDPGMELHLIHYSYGVNSTEKGDLSSESTVSRIRTEHFPLTLESARPSHTSQYLCASSEVELKETQYFGPGTRLLVL.

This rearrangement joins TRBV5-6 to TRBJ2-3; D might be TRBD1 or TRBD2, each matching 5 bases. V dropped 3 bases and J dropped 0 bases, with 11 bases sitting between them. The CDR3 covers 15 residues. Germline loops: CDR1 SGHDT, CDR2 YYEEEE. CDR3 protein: CASSWDPSSTDTQYF. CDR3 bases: TGTGCCAGCAGCTGGGACCCCTCTAGCACAGATACGCAGTATTTT.

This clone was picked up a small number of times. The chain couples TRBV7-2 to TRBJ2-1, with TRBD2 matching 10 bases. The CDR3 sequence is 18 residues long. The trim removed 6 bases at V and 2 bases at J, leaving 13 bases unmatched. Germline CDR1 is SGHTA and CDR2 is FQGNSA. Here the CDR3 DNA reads TGTGCCAGCAGAGCACAGGGTCGGGGGACTAGCGCCTACAATGAGCAGTTCTTC. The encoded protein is CASRAQGRGTSAYNEQFF.

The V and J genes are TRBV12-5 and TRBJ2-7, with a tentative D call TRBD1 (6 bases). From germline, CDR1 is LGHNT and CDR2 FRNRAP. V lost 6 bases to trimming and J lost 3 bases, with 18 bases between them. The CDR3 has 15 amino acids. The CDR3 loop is CASGSRTEDNYEQYF. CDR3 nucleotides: TGTGCTAGTGGCTCAAGGACAGAAGACAACTACGAGCAGTACTTC.

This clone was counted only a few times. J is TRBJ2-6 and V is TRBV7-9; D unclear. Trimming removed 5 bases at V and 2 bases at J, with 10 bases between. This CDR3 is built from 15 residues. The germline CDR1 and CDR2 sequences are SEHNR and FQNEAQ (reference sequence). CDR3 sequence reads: CASSPHQAGANVLTF. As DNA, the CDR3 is TGTGCCAGCAGCCCCCACCAGGCTGGGGCCAACGTCCTGACTTTC.

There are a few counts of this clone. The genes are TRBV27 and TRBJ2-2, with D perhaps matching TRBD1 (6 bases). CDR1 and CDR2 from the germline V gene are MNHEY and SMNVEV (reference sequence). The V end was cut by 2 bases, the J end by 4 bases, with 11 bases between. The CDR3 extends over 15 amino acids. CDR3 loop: CASSLRQVLTGELFF. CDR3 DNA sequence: TGTGCCAGCAGTTTAAGACAGGTTCTCACCGGGGAGCTGTTTTTT.

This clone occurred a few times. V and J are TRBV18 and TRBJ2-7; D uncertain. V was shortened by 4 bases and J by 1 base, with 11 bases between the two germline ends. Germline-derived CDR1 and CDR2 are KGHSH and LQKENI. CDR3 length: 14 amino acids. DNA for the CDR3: TGTGCCAGCTCACAAGTAGGGATGTCCTACGAGCAGTACTTC. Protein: CASSQVGMSYEQYF.

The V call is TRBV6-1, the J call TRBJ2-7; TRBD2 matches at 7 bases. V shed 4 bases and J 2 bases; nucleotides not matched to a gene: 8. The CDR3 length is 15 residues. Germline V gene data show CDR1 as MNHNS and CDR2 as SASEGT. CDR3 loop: CASSATSEGTYEQYF. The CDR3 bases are TGTGCCAGCAGTGCTACTAGCGAAGGGACCTACGAGCAGTACTTC.

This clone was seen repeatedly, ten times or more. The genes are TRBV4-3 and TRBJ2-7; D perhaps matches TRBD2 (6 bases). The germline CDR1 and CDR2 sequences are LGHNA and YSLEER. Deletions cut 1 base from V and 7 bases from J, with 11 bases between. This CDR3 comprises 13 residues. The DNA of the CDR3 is TGCGCCAGCAGCCAAGCGTTACTAGCAGAGCAGTACTTC. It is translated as CASSQALLAEQYF.

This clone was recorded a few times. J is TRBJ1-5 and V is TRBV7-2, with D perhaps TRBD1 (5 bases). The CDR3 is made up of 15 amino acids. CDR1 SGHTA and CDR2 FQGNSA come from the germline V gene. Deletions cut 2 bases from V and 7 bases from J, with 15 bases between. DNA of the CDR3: TGTGCCAGCAGCTTACAAGACGGGGCTGGACAGCCCCAGCATTTT. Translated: CASSLQDGAGQPQHF.

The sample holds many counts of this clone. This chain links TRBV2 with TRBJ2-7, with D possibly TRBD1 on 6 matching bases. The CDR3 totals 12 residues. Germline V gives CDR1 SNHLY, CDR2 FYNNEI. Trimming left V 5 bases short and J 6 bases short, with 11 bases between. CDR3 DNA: TGTGCCAGCAGTCAACAGGGCACCGAGCAGTACTTC. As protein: CASSQQGTEQYF.

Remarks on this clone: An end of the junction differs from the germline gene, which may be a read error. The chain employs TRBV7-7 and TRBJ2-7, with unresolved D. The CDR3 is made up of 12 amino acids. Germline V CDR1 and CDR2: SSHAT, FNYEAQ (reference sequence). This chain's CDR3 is CASIPGSNEQYF. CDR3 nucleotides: TGTGCTAGCATCCCGGGTTCAAACGAGCAGTACTTC.

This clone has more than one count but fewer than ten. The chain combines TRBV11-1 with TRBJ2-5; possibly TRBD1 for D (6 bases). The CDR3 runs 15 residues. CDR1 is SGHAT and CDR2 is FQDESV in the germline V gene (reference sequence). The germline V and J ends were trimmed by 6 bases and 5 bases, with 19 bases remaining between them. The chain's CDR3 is CASSPAVGAEETQYF. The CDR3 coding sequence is TGTGCCAGCAGTCCAGCCGTGGGGGCGGAGGAGACCCAGTACTTC. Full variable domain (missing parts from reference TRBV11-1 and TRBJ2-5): EAEVAQSPRYKITEKSQAVAFWCDPISGHATLYWYRQILGQGPELLVQFQDESVVDDSQLPKDRFSAERLKGVDSTLKIQPAELGDSAMYLCASSPAVGAEETQYFGPGTRLLVL.

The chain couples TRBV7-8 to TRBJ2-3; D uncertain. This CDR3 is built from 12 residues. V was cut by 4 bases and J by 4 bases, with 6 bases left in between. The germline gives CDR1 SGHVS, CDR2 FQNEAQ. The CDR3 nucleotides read TGTGCCAGCAGCTCGGTCGCAGATACGCAGTATTTT. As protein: CASSSVADTQYF.

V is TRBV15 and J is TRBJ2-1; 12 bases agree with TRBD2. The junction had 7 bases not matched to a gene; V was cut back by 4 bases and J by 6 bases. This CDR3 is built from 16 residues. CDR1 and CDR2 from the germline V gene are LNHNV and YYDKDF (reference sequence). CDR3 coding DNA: TGTGCCACCAGCACTAGCGGGAGGGCCTATAGCAATGAGCAGTTCTTC. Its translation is CATSTSGRAYSNEQFF.